The T cell receptor beta chain under discussion was sequenced for a study of monozygotic twins with inflammatory bowel disease. Notes on the study in general: Fewer clonotypes were shared with others by IBD patients than by healthy twins, especially with disease activity. Nothing supported a single strong signal or clonotype that was associated with IBD.

In regard to this clonotype: Its antigen is as yet unknown.

The template switching step added UMIs that contained a 6-nucleotide sample barcode. TCRdb re-analyzed the 5' RACE reads; it lists each CDR3 protein once, without DNA. The listing records fewer than 450,000 distinct CDR3 sequences. The CDR3 runs to 14 residues. Germline CDR1 is SGHRS and CDR2 is YFSETQ. This TCR came from a human donor with ulcerative colitis or Crohn's disease, or a healthy co-twin of an affected twin (not recorded which). The rearrangement joins TRBV5-1 to TRBJ2-7; with no DNA, the TCRdb D assignment of TRBD1 cannot be verified. Sequences were obtained from blood. This CDR3 reads CASSFGTGSREQYF.